This T cell receptor beta chain is from a study of blood T cell repertoires in COVID-19. Study in general: The samples span acute and convalescent COVID-19 from the United States, Italy and Spain. Nucleic acid was either cDNA or gDNA, and it came from T cells, B-cell-depleted T cells, or PBMCs.

The data were produced by immunoSEQ multiplex PCR, yet TCRdb's version contains in-frame clones alone and is incomplete. The data show about 60,000 clones, 85% seen once. This CDR3 is 16 amino acids long. Per germline, CDR1 SGHRS and CDR2 YFSETQ. Trimming took off 0 bases at V and 10 bases at J, with 17 bases between the two ends. The TCR originated in a human donor in a cohort sampled during active COVID-19. The rearrangement joins TRBV5-1 to TRBJ1-6; D might be TRBD1 (6 bases). The sample taken for sequencing was peripheral blood. The chain's CDR3 is CASSLELQGPGSPLHF. Here the CDR3 DNA reads TGCGCCAGCAGCTTGGAACTACAGGGACCCGGGTCACCCCTCCACTTT.